This TCR beta chain was found in a study of blood T cell repertoires in COVID-19 (dated by TCRdb to 2018 to 2021). Study-level background: Samples from collaborators originated in the United States, Italy and Spain and spanned both the acute and convalescent phases of COVID-19. The prospective study material was composed of cDNA or gDNA derived from T cells, B-cell-depleted T cells, or PBMCs. Subjects who had been exposed to COVID-19, were actively infected with it, or had recovered from it provided the deeply sampled blood TCRbeta repertoires that made up the dataset. The repertoires were made available in a free public database intended to serve as a resource for research on the immune response to SARS-CoV-2. The samples were drawn from the first 160 participants of the ongoing ImmuneRACE study and from 950 to 1,500 subjects provided by 6 global collaborators. Nearly every sample came with metadata listing a de-identified subject ID, COVID-19 status, age in years and sex. Where available, HLA class I and class II types were obtained from metadata supplied by the sample provider rather than from assay-based typing.

On this clone: The antigen it recognizes is unknown. One base away there is no much larger clone; base qualities are not given.

TCRbeta CDR3 regions were amplified from genomic DNA using the immunoSEQ Assay, a bias-controlled multiplex PCR. As for the authors' bioinformatics: The number of nucleated cells in each sample was estimated from the amplification of reference gene primers within the assay. To quantify the absolute abundance of each unique TCRbeta CDR3 rearrangement, sequence reads were collapsed and filtered. For each sample, productive Simpson clonality was calculated as the square root of Simpson's diversity index over productive rearrangements. TCRdb re-hosts the immuneACCESS table, in-frame sequences only. Its copies lack some clones; in the studies checked, an unresolved V gene accounts for under half of them, and the cause for the rest is not known. The V and J calls and clone size were taken over from that table, and D and trimming were inferred from the DNA. Across this sample there are roughly 350,000 clones, with more than 75% seen only once. The top ten hold about 10% of the sample.

The study at large found these results: The quantity of clinical and demographic metadata differed by source and by participant and was supplied without curation.

At one collaborating source in Seattle, patients were enrolled during active infection and were followed longitudinally through the course of disease. The collaborating institutions used their own protocols to collect whole blood in K2EDTA tubes. Collaborator samples were shipped for TCRbeta analysis as frozen whole blood, isolated PBMCs, or DNA extracted from either sample type. The CDR3 holds 15 amino acids from the cysteine to the phenylalanine. Only the CDR3 region is kept as DNA, spanning 45 bases read in frame from base 1. CDR1 and CDR2 are drawn from the germline V gene: LGHNA, YSLEER. Between the V and J ends, shortened by 0 bases and 3 bases respectively, the junction contains 12 bases.

The clonotype originates from a woman aged 25 to 39 with COVID-19, enrolled during active disease. The sequencing sample was made of peripheral blood. The chain was built from TRBV4-3 and TRBJ2-7; TRBD2 is possibly the D segment (6 matching bases). The DNA reads as follows: TGCGCCAGCAGCCAAGAAGCTAGCGAGCACTACGAGCAGTACTTC. Its amino acids are CASSQEASEHYEQYF.